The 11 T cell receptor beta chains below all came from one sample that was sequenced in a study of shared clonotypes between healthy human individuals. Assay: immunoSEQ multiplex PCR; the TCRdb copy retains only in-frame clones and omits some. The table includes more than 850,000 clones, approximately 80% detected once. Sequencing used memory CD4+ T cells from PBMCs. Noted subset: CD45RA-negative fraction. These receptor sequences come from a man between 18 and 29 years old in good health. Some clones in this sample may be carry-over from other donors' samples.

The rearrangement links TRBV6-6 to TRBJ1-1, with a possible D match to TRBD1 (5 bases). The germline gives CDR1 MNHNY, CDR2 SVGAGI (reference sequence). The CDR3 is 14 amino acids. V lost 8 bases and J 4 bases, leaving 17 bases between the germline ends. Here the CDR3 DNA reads TGTGCCAGCTTCCAAAACCATGGGGGCACTGAAGCTTTCTTT. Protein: CASFQNHGGTEAFF.

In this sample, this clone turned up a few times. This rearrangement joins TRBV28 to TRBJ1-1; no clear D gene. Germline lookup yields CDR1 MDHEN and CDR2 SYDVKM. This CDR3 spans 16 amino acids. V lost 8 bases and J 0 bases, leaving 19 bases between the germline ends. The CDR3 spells CASQWAGSLMNTEAFF. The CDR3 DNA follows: TGTGCCAGCCAATGGGCAGGATCGCTCATGAACACTGAAGCTTTCTTT. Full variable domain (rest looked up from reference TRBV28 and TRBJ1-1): DVKVTQSSRYLVKRTGEKVFLECVQDMDHENMFWYRQDPGLGLRLIYFSYDVKMKEKGDIPEGYSVSREKKERFSLILESASTNQTSMYLCASQWAGSLMNTEAFFGQGTRLTVV.

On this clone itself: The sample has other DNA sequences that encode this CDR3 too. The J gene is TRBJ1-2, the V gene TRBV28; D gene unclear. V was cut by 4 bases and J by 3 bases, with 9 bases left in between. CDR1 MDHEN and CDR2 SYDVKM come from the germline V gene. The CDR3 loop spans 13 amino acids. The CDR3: CASSSTGYYGYTF. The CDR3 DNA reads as TGTGCCAGCAGTTCAACCGGGTACTATGGCTACACCTTC.

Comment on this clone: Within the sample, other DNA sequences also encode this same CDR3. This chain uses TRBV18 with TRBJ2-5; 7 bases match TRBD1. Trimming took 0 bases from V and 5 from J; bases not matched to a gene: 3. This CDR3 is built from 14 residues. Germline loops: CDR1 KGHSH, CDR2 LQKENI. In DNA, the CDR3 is TGTGCCAGCTCACCACCTTCCAGGGGGGAGACCCAGTACTTC. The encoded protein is CASSPPSRGETQYF.

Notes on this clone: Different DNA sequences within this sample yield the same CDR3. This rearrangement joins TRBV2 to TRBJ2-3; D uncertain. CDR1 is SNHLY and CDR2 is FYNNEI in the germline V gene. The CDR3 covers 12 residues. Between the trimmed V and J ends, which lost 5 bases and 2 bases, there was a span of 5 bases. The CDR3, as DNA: TGTGCCAGCAGTTATGCCACAGATACGCAGTATTTT. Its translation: CASSYATDTQYF.

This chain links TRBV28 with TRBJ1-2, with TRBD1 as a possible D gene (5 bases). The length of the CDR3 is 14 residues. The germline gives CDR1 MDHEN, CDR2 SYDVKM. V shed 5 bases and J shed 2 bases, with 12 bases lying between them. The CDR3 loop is CASSQAGRNYGYTF. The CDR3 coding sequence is TGTGCCAGCAGTCAGGCGGGACGGAACTATGGCTACACCTTC.

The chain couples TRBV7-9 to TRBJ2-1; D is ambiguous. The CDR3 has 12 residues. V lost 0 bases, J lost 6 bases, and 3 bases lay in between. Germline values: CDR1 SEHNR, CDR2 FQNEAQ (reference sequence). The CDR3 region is CASSLAVNEQFF. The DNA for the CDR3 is TGTGCCAGCAGCTTAGCGGTCAATGAGCAGTTCTTC.

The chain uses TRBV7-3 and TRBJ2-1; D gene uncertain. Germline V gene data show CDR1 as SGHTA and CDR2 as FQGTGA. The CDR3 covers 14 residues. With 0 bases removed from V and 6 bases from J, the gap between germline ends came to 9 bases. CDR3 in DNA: TGTGCCAGCAGCTTAACACCCGGTTCCAATGAGCAGTTCTTC. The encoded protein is CASSLTPGSNEQFF.

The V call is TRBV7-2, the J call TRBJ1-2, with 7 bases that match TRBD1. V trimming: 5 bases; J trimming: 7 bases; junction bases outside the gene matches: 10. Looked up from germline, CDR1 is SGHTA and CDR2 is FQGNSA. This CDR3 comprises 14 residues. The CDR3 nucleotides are TGTGCCAGCAGCCCCCGGACAGGCTGGAGTGGCTACACCTTC. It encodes CASSPRTGWSGYTF.

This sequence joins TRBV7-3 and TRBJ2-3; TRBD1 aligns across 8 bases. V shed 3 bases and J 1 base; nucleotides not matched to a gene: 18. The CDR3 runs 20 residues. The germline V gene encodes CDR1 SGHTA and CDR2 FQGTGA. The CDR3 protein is CASSFLRTGTSTRGTDTQYF. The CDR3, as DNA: TGTGCCAGCAGCTTCCTCCGGACAGGGACCTCTACTCGCGGCACAGATACGCAGTATTTT.

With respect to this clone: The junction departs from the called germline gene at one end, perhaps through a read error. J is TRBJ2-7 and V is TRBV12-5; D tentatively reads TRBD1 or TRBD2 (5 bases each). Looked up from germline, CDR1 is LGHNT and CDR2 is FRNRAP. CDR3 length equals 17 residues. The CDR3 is CASRFRHRPGSPYEQYF. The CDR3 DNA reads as TGTGCTAGTCGTTTCCGGCACCGCCCAGGGAGCCCCTACGAGCAGTACTTC.